Sequencing of this T cell receptor beta chain was carried out in a study of glioma-infiltrating T cells. The CDR3 extends over 14 amino acids. Germline lookup yields CDR1 DFQATT and CDR2 SNEGSKA (reference sequence). Amplification of TCR alpha and beta CDR3 regions from RNA used iRepertoire nested multiplex PCR. TCRdb fed the multiplex PCR reads into MiXCR, producing one record per CDR3 protein. The table records around 120,000 distinct CDR3 sequences, around 25% of them present only once. As regards this clonotype: This may be a read error: a much more frequent sequence differs by one nucleotide.

The chain couples TRBV20-1 to TRBJ2-1; D not certain. The sequenced sample consisted of glioma tissue, nonneoplastic brain tissue, or PBMCs (not recorded which). The sequence was obtained from a human donor with low-grade glioma or glioblastoma, undergoing nonglioma brain surgery, or in good health (not recorded which). CDR3 region: CSASNQFKHNEQLF. CDR3 sequence (DNA): TGCAGTGCTAGCAATCAATTCAAGCACAATGAGCAGTTATTC.